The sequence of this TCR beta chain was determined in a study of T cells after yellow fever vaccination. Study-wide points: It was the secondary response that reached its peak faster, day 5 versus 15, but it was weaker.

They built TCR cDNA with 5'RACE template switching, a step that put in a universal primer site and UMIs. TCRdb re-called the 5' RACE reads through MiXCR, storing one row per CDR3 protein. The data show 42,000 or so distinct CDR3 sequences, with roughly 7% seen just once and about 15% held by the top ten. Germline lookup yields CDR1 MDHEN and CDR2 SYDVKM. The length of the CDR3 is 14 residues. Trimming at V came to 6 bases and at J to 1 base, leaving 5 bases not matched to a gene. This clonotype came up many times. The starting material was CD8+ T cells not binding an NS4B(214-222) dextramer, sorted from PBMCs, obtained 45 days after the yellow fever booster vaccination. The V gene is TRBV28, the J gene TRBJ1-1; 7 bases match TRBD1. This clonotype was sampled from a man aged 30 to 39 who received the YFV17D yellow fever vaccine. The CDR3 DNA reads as TGTGCCAGCAGCTGGGACAGACCGAACACTGAAGCTTTCTTT. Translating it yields CASSWDRPNTEAFF.